Given below is one T cell receptor (beta chain) in context. Generated by immunoSEQ multiplex PCR, the TCRdb table keeps only in-frame clones and is missing some. The sample records some 89,000 clones, roughly four fifths being singletons. The sample belongs to a study of blood T cell repertoires in COVID-19. Study information: Nucleic acid was either cDNA or gDNA, and it came from T cells, B-cell-depleted T cells, or PBMCs.

V trimming: 1 base; J trimming: 5 bases; junction bases outside the gene matches: 7. The germline V gene encodes CDR1 SGHRS and CDR2 YFSETQ. The CDR3 is 17 amino acids. The chain recombines TRBV5-1 with TRBJ2-7; 15 bases fit TRBD2. The sample was peripheral blood. The TCR comes from a woman of 80 years or more with acute or convalescent COVID-19. The CDR3 reads CASSLWGLAGGSDEQYF. The CDR3 DNA sequence: TGCGCCAGCAGCTTGTGGGGACTAGCGGGGGGCAGCGACGAGCAGTACTTC.